A selection of T cell receptor beta chains follows, all from one sample in a study of blood T cell repertoires in COVID-19. The table came from immunoSEQ multiplex PCR; TCRdb's copy has only in-frame clones and leaves some out. The data show around 130,000 clones, around 85% seen once. The sequenced sample was peripheral blood. The receptors stem from a human donor in a cohort sampled during active COVID-19. CDR3s include the opening cysteine and the closing phenylalanine or tryptophan. The D gene is left open where the match is weak. Clone size is stated in some rows and not others, as once, few, many or a class when expanded.

v_gene	d_gene	abundance	j_gene	CDR3nt	CDR3aa
TRBV24-1	NA	NA	TRBJ2-1	TGTGCCACCAGTGTCCAGGGCAATGAGCAGTTCTTC	CATSVQGNEQFF
TRBV7-2	TRBD2	NA	TRBJ2-1	TGTGCCAGCAGCCACAGCGGGGGGTCCTACAATGAGCAGTTCTTC	CASSHSGGSYNEQFF
TRBV28	TRBD1	NA	TRBJ1-4	TGTGCCAGCAGTCCACCGGGACAGGGTATTGAAAAACTGTTTTTT	CASSPPGQGIEKLFF
TRBV24-1	NA	NA	TRBJ1-5	TGTGCCACCAGTGGCCAGGGCCCTTATCAGCCCCAGCATTTT	CATSGQGPYQPQHF
TRBV10-1	TRBD1	NA	TRBJ2-2	TGCGCCAGCAGCGACAGGGAAGAGGAGCTGTTTTTT	CASSDREEELFF
TRBV4-3	NA	NA	TRBJ1-1	TGCGCCAGCAGCCATCGACTCGACAGGTTGAACACTGAAGCTTTCTTT	CASSHRLDRLNTEAFF
TRBV4-1	TRBD1	NA	TRBJ1-1	TGCGCCAGCAGCCAAGACGGGGGCAGGGGGCGGCTTGAAGCTTTCTTT	CASSQDGGRGRLEAFF
TRBV5-4	TRBD2	NA	TRBJ2-5	TGTGCCAGCAGATCCGGGACTAGCGGGAGAGTCCAAGAGACCCAGTACTTC	CASRSGTSGRVQETQYF
TRBV7-9	NA	NA	TRBJ1-1	TGTGCCAGCATGGGCAGGGTGGCTTACACTGAAGCTTTCTTT	CASMGRVAYTEAFF
TRBV2	TRBD1	NA	TRBJ2-1	TGTGCCAGCAGTGAGGCAGGGGGCGGTGAGCAGTTCTTC	CASSEAGGGEQFF
TRBV7-2	TRBD2	NA	TRBJ2-7	TGTGCCAGCAGCTTGGTAGCGGGGGCCTACGAGCAGTACTTC	CASSLVAGAYEQYF
TRBV5-6	NA	NA	TRBJ2-5	TGTGCCAGCAGCTTGGCCCAGCGATACCAAGAGACCCAGTACTTC	CASSLAQRYQETQYF
TRBV21-1	NA	once	TRBJ2-7	TGTGCCAGCAGCAAACTTAACGAGCAGTACTTC	CASSKLNEQYF
TRBV13	NA	NA	TRBJ2-3	TGTGCCAGCAGCTTGAGGAGCCCAGATACGCAGTATTTT	CASSLRSPDTQYF
TRBV19	NA	NA	TRBJ1-5	TGTGCCACCACGCAAGAGTTTTATAGCAATCAGCCCCAGCATTTT	CATTQEFYSNQPQHF
TRBV5-1	TRBD1	NA	TRBJ1-5	TGCGCCAGCAGCTTGGTTTTCCTAAGACAGGGGAGAATGCGGAATCAGCCCCAGCATTTT	CASSLVFLRQGRMRNQPQHF
TRBV24-1	TRBD2	NA	TRBJ2-1	TGTGCCACCAGTGAGCGGGGGGGCCTGATAAATGAGCAGTTCTTC	CATSERGGLINEQFF
TRBV4-3	NA	NA	TRBJ1-3	TGCGCCAGCAGCCCTAAAAGCGGCAGGGGTCTTGGAAACACCATATATTTT	CASSPKSGRGLGNTIYF
TRBV20-1	NA	NA	TRBJ1-1	TGCAGTGCTAGGAGAGAGATCCAAGCTTTCTTT	CSARREIQAFF